The 8 T cell receptor beta chains listed next were all sequenced from one sample in a study of blood T cell repertoires in COVID-19. Sequenced by immunoSEQ multiplex PCR; TCRdb stores in-frame clones only, minus some. This sample has fewer than 350,000 clones; 75% to 90% occur once, and the top ten carry about 4.2%. The sample was peripheral blood. The receptors stem from a middle-aged man with acute or convalescent COVID-19.

The CDR3 sequence is CASSEAEGGYTF. The CDR3 bases are TGTGCCAGCAGTGAAGCGGAGGGTGGCTACACCTTC. This rearrangement joins TRBV6-1 to TRBJ1-2; D gene unclear. V lost 0 bases and J lost 7, with 6 bases in between. From germline, CDR1 is MNHNS and CDR2 SASEGT. The CDR3 totals 12 residues.

CDR3 nucleotides: TGTGCCTGGAGTGCCAGCGGGGGGGGTGATACGCAGTATTTT. This gives the protein CAWSASGGGDTQYF. This chain uses TRBV30 with TRBJ2-3; 10 positions agree with TRBD2. The CDR3 is 14 residues long. Germline loops: CDR1 GTSNPN, CDR2 SVGIG (reference sequence). The V gene end was trimmed by 1 base and the J gene end by 6 bases; junction bases not matched to a gene: 4. Full variable domain (rest looked up from reference TRBV30 and TRBJ2-3): SQTIHQWPATLVQPVGSPLSLECTVEGTSNPNLYWYRQAAGRGLQLLFYSVGIGQISSEVPQNLSASRPQDRQFILSSKKLLLSDSGFYLCAWSASGGGDTQYFGPGTRLTVL.

The genes are TRBV20-1 and TRBJ1-1; no definite D call. Germline CDR1 is DFQATT and CDR2 is SNEGSKA (reference sequence). V was pared by 6 bases and J by 1 base, with 6 bases between. The CDR3 spans 11 residues. The CDR3: CSARQNTEAFF. In nucleotides, the CDR3 is TGCAGTGCGAGACAGAACACTGAAGCTTTCTTT.

The V gene is TRBV3-1 (or the pseudogene TRBV3-2), the J gene TRBJ1-2; D remains ambiguous. The V gene lost 1 base and the J gene lost 4 bases, with 13 bases spanning the gap. The CDR3 is made up of 15 amino acids. Germline values: CDR1 LGHDT, CDR2 YNNKEL (reference sequence). The CDR3 DNA sequence: TGTGCCAGCAGCCAAGGAGCGAGATCGGGCTATGGCTACACCTTC. Translating it yields CASSQGARSGYGYTF.

This sequence joins TRBV20-1 and TRBJ1-3; D remains unclear. V lost 6 bases to trimming and J lost 6 bases, with 9 bases between them. The CDR3 extends over 11 amino acids. CDR1 is DFQATT, CDR2 SNEGSKA, per germline (reference sequence). CDR3 region: CSAGRENTIYF. DNA for the CDR3: TGCAGTGCGGGCCGGGAAAACACCATATATTTT.

The V gene is TRBV2, the J gene TRBJ2-6; weak D call: TRBD1 (6 bases). Germline CDR1 SNHLY, CDR2 FYNNEI. The CDR3 covers 16 residues. Trimming took off 11 bases at V and 4 bases at J, with 21 bases between the two ends. CDR3 protein: CAGTGDTNAGANVLTF. CDR3 coding DNA: TGTGCCGGAACCGGGGACACCAACGCCGGGGCCAACGTCCTGACTTTC.

The gene calls are TRBV6-2 or TRBV6-3 and TRBJ1-1; 7 bases are a match to TRBD1. Germline V CDR1 and CDR2: MNHEY, SVGEGT. V lost 2 bases and J lost 11; bases outside the gene matches: 8. CDR3 length: 13 residues. The DNA of the CDR3 is TGTGCCAGCAGTTACAGGGGACAGAGAGGGGCTTTCTTT. The encoded protein is CASSYRGQRGAFF.

This clone was detected a few times. In DNA, the CDR3 is TGTGCCAGCAGCCCAGTGGGAGGGGACTCTGGAAACACCATATATTTT. As protein: CASSPVGGDSGNTIYF. The rearrangement uses TRBV2 and TRBJ1-3; D is perhaps TRBD1 (5 bases). Germline assignment: CDR1 SNHLY and CDR2 FYNNEI. The V end was cut by 6 bases, the J end by 0 bases, with 15 bases between. The CDR3 loop spans 16 amino acids.